A single sample gave rise to the 7 T cell receptor beta chains below, sequenced in a study of T cells in Graves' hyperthyroidism and ophthalmopathy. Authors of the study amplified TCR beta CDR3 regions from RNA transcripts. HTBI primers drove first-round RT-PCR of the TCR CDR3. Via MiXCR, TCRdb re-called the multiplex PCR reads, giving one row per CDR3 protein. There are a few hundred thousand distinct CDR3 sequences in the sample; about 45% occur only once, and around 7.7% lies in the top ten. What was sequenced was peripheral blood or thyroid tissue (not recorded which). Every receptor here comes from a woman in her late teens or twenties with Graves' hyperthyroidism.

On this clonotype itself: A read error is likely, as this CDR3 ends without the conserved phenylalanine or tryptophan. The chain is built from TRBV6-5 and TRBJ2-7; D ambiguous. The ends were cut back, 4 bases at V and 6 bases at J, with 10 bases in the middle. This CDR3 has 12 amino acids. Germline V CDR1 and CDR2: MNHEY, SVGAGI. The CDR3 is CASSSFGCEQYL. DNA for the CDR3: TGTGCCAGCAGTTCCTTTGGTTGCGAGCAGTACCTC.

This clonotype was counted between two and nine times. Just one base apart from a much larger clone, this may be a read error. The chain uses TRBV20-1 and TRBJ1-4; weak D call: TRBD1 (6 bases). The V and J ends lost 3 bases and 8 bases respectively, with 16 bases between them. The CDR3 sequence is 14 residues long. The V gene's germline CDR1 is DFQATT and CDR2 SNEGSKA (reference sequence). This CDR3 is CSASTGTINEKLFF. CDR3 bases: TGCAGTGCTAGCACCGGGACAATTAACGAAAAACTGTTTTTT.

V usage is TRBV29-1 and J usage is TRBJ2-5; possibly TRBD2 for D (6 bases). Trimming shortened V by 8 bases and J by 5 bases, and 12 bases separated the two germline ends. Germline CDR1 is SQVTM and CDR2 is ANQGSEA. The CDR3 sequence is 11 residues long. The CDR3 is CSSGAGETQYF. CDR3 coding DNA: TGCAGCAGTGGGGCGGGGGAGACCCAGTACTTC.

In nucleotides, the CDR3 is TGTGCCAGCTCACCGGAAGGGGATGGAAATCAGCCCCAGCATTTT. Its translation is CASSPEGDGNQPQHF. The rearrangement joins TRBV18 to TRBJ1-5; the D gene is possibly TRBD1 (5 bases). V gave up 3 bases and J gave up 4 bases, with 13 bases separating them. This CDR3 region has 15 residues. The germline V gene encodes CDR1 KGHSH and CDR2 LQKENI.

Only a few counts were recorded for this clonotype. This rearrangement joins TRBV27 to TRBJ1-1; the match to TRBD1 covers 7 bases. CDR3 length: 13 residues. V lost 8 bases to trimming and J lost 9 bases; unmatched junction nucleotides: 12. Germline assignment: CDR1 MNHEY and CDR2 SMNVEV (reference sequence). CDR3 sequence reads: CASGPTGWVKAFF. CDR3 DNA: TGTGCCAGCGGACCGACAGGGTGGGTGAAAGCTTTCTTT.

This clonotype was seen more than once but under ten times. V usage is TRBV5-8 and J usage is TRBJ2-5, with 12 bases that match TRBD2. The CDR3 spans 16 residues. Germline assignment: CDR1 SGHTS and CDR2 YDEGEE. V shed 4 bases and J 0 bases; nucleotides not matched to a gene: 4. The CDR3 here is CASSAGTSGYQETQYF. In DNA, the CDR3 is TGTGCCAGCAGCGCCGGGACTAGCGGGTACCAAGAGACCCAGTACTTC.

This clonotype was found many times. V is TRBV7-2 and J is TRBJ2-7, with a possible D match to TRBD2 (5 bases). The CDR3 covers 15 residues. Trimming removed 5 bases from V and 3 bases from J, with 17 bases in between. Germline loops: CDR1 SGHTA, CDR2 FQGNSA. The CDR3 DNA sequence: TGTGCCAGCAGCCCAGGTGGGAGCCCTCTCTACGAGCAGTACTTC. Amino acid sequence: CASSPGGSPLYEQYF. Together with reference TRBV7-2 and TRBJ2-7, the CDR3 gives the full variable domain: GAGVSQSPSNKVTEKGKDVELRCDPISGHTALYWYRQSLGQGLEFLIYFQGNSAPDKSGLPSDRFSAERTGGSVSTLTIQRTQQEDSAVYLCASSPGGSPLYEQYFGPGTRLTVT.